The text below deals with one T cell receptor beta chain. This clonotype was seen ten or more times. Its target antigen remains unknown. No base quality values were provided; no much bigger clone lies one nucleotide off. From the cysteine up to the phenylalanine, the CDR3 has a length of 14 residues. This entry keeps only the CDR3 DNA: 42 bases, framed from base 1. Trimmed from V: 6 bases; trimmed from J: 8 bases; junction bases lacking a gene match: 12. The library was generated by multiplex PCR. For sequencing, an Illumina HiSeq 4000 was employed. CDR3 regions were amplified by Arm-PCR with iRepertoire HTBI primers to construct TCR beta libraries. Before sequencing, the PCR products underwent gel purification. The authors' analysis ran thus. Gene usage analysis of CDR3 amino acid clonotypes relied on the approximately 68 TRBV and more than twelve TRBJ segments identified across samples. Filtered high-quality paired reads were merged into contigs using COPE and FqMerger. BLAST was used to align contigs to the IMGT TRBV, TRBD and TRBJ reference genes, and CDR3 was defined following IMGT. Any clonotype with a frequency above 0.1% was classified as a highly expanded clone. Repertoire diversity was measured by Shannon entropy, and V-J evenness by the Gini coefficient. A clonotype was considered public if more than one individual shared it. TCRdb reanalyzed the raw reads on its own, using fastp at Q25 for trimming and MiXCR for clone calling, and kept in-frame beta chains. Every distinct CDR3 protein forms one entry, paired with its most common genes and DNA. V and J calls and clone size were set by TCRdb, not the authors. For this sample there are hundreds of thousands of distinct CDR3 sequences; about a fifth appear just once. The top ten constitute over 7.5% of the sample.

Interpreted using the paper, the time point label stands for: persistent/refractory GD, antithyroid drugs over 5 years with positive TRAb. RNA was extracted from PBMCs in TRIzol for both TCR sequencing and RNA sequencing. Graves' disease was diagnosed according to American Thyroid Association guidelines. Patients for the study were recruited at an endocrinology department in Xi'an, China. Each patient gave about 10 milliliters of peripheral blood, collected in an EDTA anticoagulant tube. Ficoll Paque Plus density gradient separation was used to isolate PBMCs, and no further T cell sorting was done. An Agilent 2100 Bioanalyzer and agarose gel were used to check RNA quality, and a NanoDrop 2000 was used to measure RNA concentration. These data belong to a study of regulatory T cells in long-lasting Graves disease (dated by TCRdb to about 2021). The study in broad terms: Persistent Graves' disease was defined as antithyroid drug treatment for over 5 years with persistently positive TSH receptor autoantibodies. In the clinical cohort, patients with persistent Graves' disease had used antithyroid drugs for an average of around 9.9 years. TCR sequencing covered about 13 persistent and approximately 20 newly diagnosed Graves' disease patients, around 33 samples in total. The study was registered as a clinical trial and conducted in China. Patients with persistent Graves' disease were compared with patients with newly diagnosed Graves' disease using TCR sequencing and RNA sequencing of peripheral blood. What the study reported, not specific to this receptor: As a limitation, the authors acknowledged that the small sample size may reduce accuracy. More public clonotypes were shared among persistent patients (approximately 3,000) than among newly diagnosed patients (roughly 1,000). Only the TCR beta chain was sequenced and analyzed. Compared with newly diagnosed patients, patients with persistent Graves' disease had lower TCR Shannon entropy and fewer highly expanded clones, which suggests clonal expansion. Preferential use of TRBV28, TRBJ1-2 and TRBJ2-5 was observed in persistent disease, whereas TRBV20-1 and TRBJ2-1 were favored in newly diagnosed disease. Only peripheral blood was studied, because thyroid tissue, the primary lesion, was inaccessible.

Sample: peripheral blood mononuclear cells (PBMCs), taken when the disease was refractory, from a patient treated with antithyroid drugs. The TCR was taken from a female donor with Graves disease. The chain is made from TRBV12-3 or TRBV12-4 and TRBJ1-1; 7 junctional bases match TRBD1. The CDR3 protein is CASSDRVPPLEAFF. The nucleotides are TGTGCCAGCAGCGACAGGGTGCCTCCCTTGGAAGCTTTCTTT.